This TCR beta chain derives from a study of breast tumors, draining lymph nodes, adjacent tissues. Study results and limitations: Tumor TCR diversity was below lymph nodes but above nontumor tissue.

This clonotype has ten or more counts. Its cognate antigen is unknown. TCRdb re-called the multiplex PCR reads with MiXCR, one entry per CDR3 protein. The table includes tens of thousands of distinct CDR3 sequences, around 30% detected once. Samples came from axillary lymph nodes draining the breast cancer. V dropped 5 bases and J dropped 6; count of bases not matched to a gene: 7. CDR3 length: 15 amino acids. Germline V lookup: CDR1 MNHEY, CDR2 SVGEGT. The chain uses TRBV6-2 or TRBV6-3 and TRBJ2-7; 13 bases align to TRBD2. Sequencing input: axillary lymph node tissue. This receptor was taken from a female donor with breast cancer. Some clones in this sample may be carry-over from other donors' samples. CDR3 protein: CASSRTSGRSPEQYF. Written as DNA, the CDR3 is TGTGCCAGCAGTCGGACTAGCGGGAGATCCCCCGAGCAGTACTTC.